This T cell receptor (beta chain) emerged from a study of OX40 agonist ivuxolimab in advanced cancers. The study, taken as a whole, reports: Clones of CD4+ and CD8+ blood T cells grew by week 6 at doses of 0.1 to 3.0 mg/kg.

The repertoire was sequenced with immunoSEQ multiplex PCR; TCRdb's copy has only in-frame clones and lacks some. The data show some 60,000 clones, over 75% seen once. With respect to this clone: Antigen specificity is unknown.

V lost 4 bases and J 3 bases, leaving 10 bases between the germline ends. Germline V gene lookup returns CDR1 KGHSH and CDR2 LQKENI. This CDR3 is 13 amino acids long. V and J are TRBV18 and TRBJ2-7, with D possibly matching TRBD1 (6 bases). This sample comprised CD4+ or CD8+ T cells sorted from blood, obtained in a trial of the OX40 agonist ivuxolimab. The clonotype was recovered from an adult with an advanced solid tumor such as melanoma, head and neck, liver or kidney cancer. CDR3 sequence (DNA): TGTGCCAGCTCACGGGTCAGGGGCTACGAGCAGTACTTC. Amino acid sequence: CASSRVRGYEQYF.